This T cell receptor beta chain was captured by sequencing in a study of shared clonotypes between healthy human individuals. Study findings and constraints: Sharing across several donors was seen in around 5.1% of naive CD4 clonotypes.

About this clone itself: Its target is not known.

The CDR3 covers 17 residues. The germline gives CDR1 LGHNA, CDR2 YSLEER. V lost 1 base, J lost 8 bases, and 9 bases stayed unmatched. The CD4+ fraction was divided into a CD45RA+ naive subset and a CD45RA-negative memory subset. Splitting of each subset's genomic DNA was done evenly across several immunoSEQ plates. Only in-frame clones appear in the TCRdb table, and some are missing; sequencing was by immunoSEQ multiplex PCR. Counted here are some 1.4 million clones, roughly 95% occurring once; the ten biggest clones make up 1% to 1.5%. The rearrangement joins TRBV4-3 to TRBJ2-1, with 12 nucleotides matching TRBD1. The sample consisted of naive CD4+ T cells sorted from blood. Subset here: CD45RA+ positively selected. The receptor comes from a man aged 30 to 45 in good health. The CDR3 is CASSQVRGTGGWDEQFF. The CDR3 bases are TGCGCCAGCAGCCAAGTCAGAGGGACAGGGGGCTGGGATGAGCAGTTCTTC.